This T cell receptor (beta chain) originates from a study of Ad26.COV2.S vaccination and SARS-CoV-2 variants. Study details: In the study, Ad26.COV2.S was injected intramuscularly once, or twice 56 days apart.

As for treatment: some 20 received Ad26.COV2.S at low or high dose, single or two shots; roughly five received placebo; per-sample allocation not given. Following the first vaccine or placebo injection, samples were taken on day 63. The germline V gene encodes CDR1 LNHDA and CDR2 SQIVND (reference sequence). V gave up 6 bases and J gave up 8 bases; unmatched junction bases: 6. The CDR3 is 15 amino acids. The repertoire was sequenced with immunoSEQ multiplex PCR; TCRdb's copy has only in-frame clones and lacks some. Of fewer than 400,000 clones listed, approximately 89% were seen once; the top ten hold around 1.8%.

This receptor was identified in a person between 18 and 60 years old who received the Ad26.COV2.S COVID-19 vaccine or a placebo. This sample comprised peripheral blood, obtained in a trial of Ad26.COV2.S vaccine versus placebo. The J gene is TRBJ2-2, the V gene TRBV19; 13 positions match TRBD2. In DNA, the CDR3 is TGTGCCAGTAGCAGGGGACTAGCGGGATGGGGGGAGCTGTTTTTT. Translated: CASSRGLAGWGELFF.